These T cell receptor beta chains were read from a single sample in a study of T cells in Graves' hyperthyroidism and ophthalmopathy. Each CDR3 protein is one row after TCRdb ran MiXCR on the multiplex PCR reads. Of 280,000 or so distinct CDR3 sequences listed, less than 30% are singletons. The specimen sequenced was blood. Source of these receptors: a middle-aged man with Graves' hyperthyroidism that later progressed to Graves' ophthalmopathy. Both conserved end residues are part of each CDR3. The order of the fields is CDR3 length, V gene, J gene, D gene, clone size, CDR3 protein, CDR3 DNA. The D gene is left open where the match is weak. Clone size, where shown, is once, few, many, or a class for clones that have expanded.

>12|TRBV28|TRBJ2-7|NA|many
CASSPLVSEQYF
TGTGCCAGCAGTCCCCTAGTCTCCGAGCAGTACTTC
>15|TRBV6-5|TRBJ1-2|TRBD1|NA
CASSSTPGQNYGYTF
TGTGCCAGCAGCTCTACTCCGGGACAGAACTATGGCTACACCTTC
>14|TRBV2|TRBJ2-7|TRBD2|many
CASSGDSGTYEQYF
TGTGCCAGCAGTGGCGATAGCGGGACCTACGAGCAGTACTTC
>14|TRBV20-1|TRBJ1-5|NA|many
CSAGGRFGNLPQHF
TGCAGTGCTGGGGGGCGGTTTGGTAATCTGCCCCAGCATTTT
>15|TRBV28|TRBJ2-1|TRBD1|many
CASTFVGDRLYEQFF
TGTGCCAGCACTTTCGTGGGGGACAGGTTGTATGAGCAGTTCTTC
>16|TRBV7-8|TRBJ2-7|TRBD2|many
CASSFLAVPHRYEQYF
TGTGCCAGCAGCTTTCTAGCGGTTCCCCACCGCTACGAGCAGTACTTC
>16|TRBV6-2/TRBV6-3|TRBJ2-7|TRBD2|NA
CASSKGLAGGSYEQYF
TGTGCCAGCAGCAAGGGGTTAGCGGGAGGTTCCTACGAGCAGTACTTC
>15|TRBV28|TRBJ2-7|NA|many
CASTGAKLISYEQYF
TGTGCCAGCACTGGAGCTAAGCTCATCTCCTACGAGCAGTACTTC
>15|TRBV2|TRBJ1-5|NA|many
CASSDSTASNQPQHF
TGTGCCAGCAGTGACTCGACAGCTAGCAATCAGCCCCAGCATTTT
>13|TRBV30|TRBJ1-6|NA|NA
CAWATGAHSPLHF
TGTGCCTGGGCCACCGGGGCGCATTCACCCCTCCACTTT
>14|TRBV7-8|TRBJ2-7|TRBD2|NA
CASGSSGSSYEQYF
TGTGCCAGCGGATCTAGCGGGAGTTCCTACGAGCAGTACTTC
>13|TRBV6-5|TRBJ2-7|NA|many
CASSYSQREEQYF
TGTGCCAGCAGTTACTCCCAGCGCGAGGAGCAGTACTTC
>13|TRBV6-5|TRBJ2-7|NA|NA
CASSYTGDYEQYF
TGTGCCAGCAGTTACACAGGAGACTACGAGCAGTACTTC
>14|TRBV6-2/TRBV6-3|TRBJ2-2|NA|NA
CASSYWDGTGELFF
TGTGCCAGCAGTTACTGGGACGGGACCGGGGAGCTGTTTTTT